Listed here are 19 T cell receptor beta chains from one sample, sequenced in a study of metastatic and nonmetastatic thyroid tumors. There were no patients who had received any treatment before thyroid surgery. TCRdb recomputed clones from the PCR reads via MiXCR. The profile shows some 36,000 clones, about a sixth of them singletons. The sample comprised blood. Receptors originate from a male donor with papillary thyroid cancer or a benign thyroid nodule (not recorded which). Some clones in this sample may be carry-over from other donors' samples.

V gene TRBV12-3 or TRBV12-4 combines with J gene TRBJ2-4; TRBD2 aligns across 7 bases. The CDR3 covers 19 residues. The J segment lost 0 bases and the V segment lost 5 bases, leaving 16 bases of the junction unmatched. The CDR3 sequence is CASSLGLVPPPLAKNIQYF. The CDR3 DNA is TGTGCCAGCAGTCTCGGACTAGTCCCCCCCCCCCTAGCCAAAAACATTCAGTACTTC.

This clone is deemed medium-sized (0.01 to 0.1%). The rearrangement uses TRBV27 and TRBJ2-1, with 11 bases matching TRBD2. V trimming: 6 bases; J trimming: 4 bases; junction bases outside the gene matches: 5. CDR3 length: 15 residues. CDR1 and CDR2 from the germline V gene are MNHEY and SMNVEV (reference sequence). The CDR3 nucleotides read TGTGCCAGCAGCCTGGGACTAGCGGAATACAATGAGCAGTTCTTC. It translates to CASSLGLAEYNEQFF.

Many counts were recorded for this clone. The rearrangement uses TRBV3-1 and TRBJ1-2; 9 bases align to TRBD1. V shed 5 bases and J 7 bases; nucleotides not matched to a gene: 5. The germline V gene encodes CDR1 LGHDT and CDR2 YNNKEL (reference sequence). The CDR3 runs to 13 residues. This chain's CDR3 is CASSAQGAIGYTF. The CDR3 region has the DNA TGTGCCAGCAGCGCACAGGGGGCGATTGGCTACACCTTC. The variable domain in full, with the rest retrieved from reference TRBV3-1 and TRBJ1-2, is DTAVSQTPKYLVTQMGNDKSIKCEQNLGHDTMYWYKQDSKKFLKIMFSYNNKELIINETVPNRFSPKSPDKAHLNLHINSLELGDSAVYFCASSAQGAIGYTFGSGTRLTVV.

This clone was counted ten times or more. A much larger clone lies one base from this, so it may be a read error. The chain employs TRBV27 and TRBJ1-3, with no clear D. Germline CDR1 is MNHEY and CDR2 is SMNVEV (reference sequence). This CDR3 contains 16 residues. Trimming cost V 7 bases and J 2 bases, with 18 bases left between them. The DNA for the CDR3 is TGTGCCAGCATCCGGGGAGGCCCCCACCCTGGAAACACCATATATTTT. This translates into CASIRGGPHPGNTIYF.

The chain carries TRBV20-1 and TRBJ2-7; D perhaps matches TRBD2 (5 bases). This CDR3 comprises 16 residues. Trimming removed 3 bases at V and 0 bases at J, with 18 bases between. CDR1 DFQATT and CDR2 SNEGSKA come from the germline V gene (reference sequence). In DNA form, the CDR3 reads TGCAGTGCTAGGCCCCTTACTAGAGGAGACTCCTACGAGCAGTACTTC. Amino acid sequence: CSARPLTRGDSYEQYF.

In this sample, this clone turned up a few times. The rearrangement links TRBV6-2 or TRBV6-3 to TRBJ1-5; 7 bases are shared with TRBD1. CDR3 size: 15 residues. With 2 bases clipped from V and 5 bases from J, the junction kept 6 bases outside the gene matches. Germline V gene lookup returns CDR1 MNHEY and CDR2 SVGEGT. Here the CDR3 DNA reads TGTGCCAGCAGTTACGCCGACAGGGTTGATCAGCCCCAGCATTTT. Translating it yields CASSYADRVDQPQHF.

This clone appeared many times. V usage is TRBV5-6 and J usage is TRBJ2-4; the D is unclear. The CDR3 length is 15 residues. Trimming shortened V by 5 bases and J by 2 bases, and 14 bases separated the two germline ends. Per the germline V gene, CDR1 is SGHDT and CDR2 is YYEEEE. CDR3 amino acids: CASSTGPSSKNIQYF. DNA of the CDR3: TGTGCCAGCAGTACCGGACCGTCGTCCAAAAACATTCAGTACTTC.

The V and J genes are TRBV7-9 and TRBJ1-1; no clear D. Trimming stripped 3 bases from V and 0 bases from J, with 8 bases between. The CDR3 length is 14 residues. The germline gives CDR1 SEHNR, CDR2 FQNEAQ (reference sequence). Here the CDR3 DNA reads TGTGCCAGCAGCTTTCCGTGGGTGAACACTGAAGCTTTCTTT. Its protein product is CASSFPWVNTEAFF.

This clone was counted at least ten times. The V and J genes are TRBV7-6 and TRBJ2-3, with D unresolved. Germline CDR1 is SGHVS and CDR2 is FNYEAQ. This CDR3 comprises 14 residues. Trimming shortened V by 1 base and J by 3 bases, and 8 bases separated the two germline ends. The CDR3 region has the DNA TGTGCCAGCAGCTTAGTAGGTAAAACAGATACGCAGTATTTT. Its translation is CASSLVGKTDTQYF.

The table lists this clone with many counts. The chain couples TRBV6-1 to TRBJ2-5; D assignment may be TRBD1 or TRBD2 (7 bases each). The length of the CDR3 is 17 residues. Germline lookup yields CDR1 MNHNS and CDR2 SASEGT. V gave up 6 bases and J gave up 2 bases, with 22 bases separating them. CDR3 bases: TGTGCCAGCAGCCGAAGGATCGGGGGGACAGCTCAAGAGACCCAGTACTTC. Its translation: CASSRRIGGTAQETQYF.

In this sample, this clone turned up once. The J gene is TRBJ2-7, the V gene TRBV20-1; TRBD2 matches at 11 bases. V was clipped by 0 bases and J by 7 bases; unmatched bases: 11. Per the germline V gene, CDR1 is DFQATT and CDR2 is SNEGSKA (reference sequence). The CDR3 sequence is 16 residues long. CDR3 amino acids: CSARDSSGRTRYEQYF. CDR3 coding DNA: TGCAGTGCTAGAGATTCTAGCGGGAGGACCAGGTATGAGCAGTACTTC.

This clone occurred many times. This chain connects TRBV9 to TRBJ2-3, with D perhaps matching TRBD2 (6 bases). Germline V CDR1 and CDR2: SGDLS, YYNGEE. The CDR3 consists of 16 residues. V dropped 1 base and J dropped 2 bases, with 14 bases sitting between them. The CDR3 is CASSVRGGDSTDTQYF. DNA for the CDR3: TGTGCCAGCAGCGTACGTGGAGGGGACTCCACAGATACGCAGTATTTT.

This clone was detected ten times or more. V and J are TRBV9 and TRBJ2-5; D perhaps matches TRBD2 (6 bases). The CDR3 totals 15 residues. V lost 3 bases, J lost 5 bases, and 17 bases lay in between. The germline V gene has CDR1 SGDLS and CDR2 YYNGEE. CDR3 in DNA: TGTGCCAGCAGCGAAGCGGGCTCTACGGGGGAGACCCAGTACTTC. Translation: CASSEAGSTGETQYF.

This clone was found a few times. J is TRBJ2-6 and V is TRBV2; D is undetermined. The CDR3 has 15 residues. The germline V and J ends were trimmed by 3 bases and 0 bases, with 6 bases remaining between them. CDR1 is SNHLY, CDR2 FYNNEI, per germline. DNA for the CDR3: TGTGCCAGCAGTGATTGGGGCTCTGGGGCCAACGTCCTGACTTTC. Encoded protein: CASSDWGSGANVLTF.

This clone was seen many times. V gene TRBV6-1 combines with J gene TRBJ2-5; D gene ambiguous. The CDR3 runs to 13 residues. V was clipped by 2 bases and J by 3 bases, with 7 bases between them. The germline V gene has CDR1 MNHNS and CDR2 SASEGT. The CDR3 here is CASSESREETQYF. In DNA form, the CDR3 reads TGTGCCAGCAGTGAAAGTCGGGAAGAGACCCAGTACTTC.

This clone appeared many times. V usage is TRBV4-2 and J usage is TRBJ2-1; D may be TRBD2 (6 bases). The CDR3 sequence is 16 residues long. Germline assignment: CDR1 LGHNA and CDR2 YNFKEQ. The V and J ends lost 0 bases and 1 base respectively, with 10 bases between them. CDR3 in amino acids: CASSQDPRGSYNEQFF. The CDR3 DNA follows: TGTGCCAGCAGCCAAGATCCCCGGGGGTCCTACAATGAGCAGTTCTTC.

The V gene is TRBV2, the J gene TRBJ1-2; no firm D call. Germline assignment: CDR1 SNHLY and CDR2 FYNNEI. V lost 4 bases and J 10 bases, leaving 19 bases between the germline ends. The CDR3 runs 14 residues. For the CDR3, the DNA is TGTGCCAGCAGTGTCCAGAGAGAGGGCTATTTCTACACCTTC. Amino acid sequence: CASSVQREGYFYTF.

This clone was seen a handful of times. A much larger clone lies a single base off, so this may be a read error. Here the CDR3 omits its conserved ending phenylalanine or tryptophan, so a read error is the likely source. The chain links TRBV3-1 to TRBJ2-1; D is unresolved. V gave up 0 bases and J gave up 5 bases, with 8 bases separating them. CDR1 is LGHDT and CDR2 is YNNKEL in the germline V gene (reference sequence). The CDR3 spans 14 residues. CDR3 nucleotides: TGTGCCAGCAGCCAAGATTGGCCCCACAATGAGCAGTTCCTC. Amino acid sequence: CASSQDWPHNEQFL.

The sample holds one count of this clone. The V gene is TRBV11-2, the J gene TRBJ1-2; perhaps TRBD1 as D (5 bases). With 4 bases removed from V and 8 bases from J, the gap between germline ends came to 20 bases. From germline, CDR1 is SGHAT and CDR2 FQNNGV. This CDR3 has 15 residues. CDR3 in DNA: TGTGCCAGCAGCTGGACCGGGGGGTGGGCGCCGGGCTACACCTTC. It translates to CASSWTGGWAPGYTF.